These T cell receptor beta chains were read from a single sample in a study of shared clonotypes between healthy human individuals. Produced via immunoSEQ multiplex PCR; TCRdb's table is partial and in-frame only. The sample yields 2,500,000 or so clones, more than 90% seen once. The sample consisted of naive CD4+ T cells sorted from blood. These receptor sequences come from a man aged 18 to 30 in good health. Both conserved end residues are part of each CDR3. A D gene is named only where the DNA matches it firmly. The size field is filled for only some rows; it gives once, few, many or a size class.

abundance	d_gene	v_gene	j_gene	CDR3aa	CDR3nt
.	.	TRBV6-5	TRBJ2-7	CASRALQDSSYEQYF	TGTGCCAGCAGAGCACTCCAGGACAGCTCCTACGAGCAGTACTTC
.	TRBD1	TRBV15	TRBJ2-1	CATSRDSGQGRGSYNEQFF	TGTGCCACCAGCAGAGATTCGGGACAGGGGAGGGGCTCCTACAATGAGCAGTTCTTC
.	.	TRBV6-1	TRBJ2-2	CASRQRGGAGELFF	TGTGCCAGCAGGCAGAGGGGGGGCGCCGGGGAGCTGTTTTTT
once	.	TRBV20-1	TRBJ2-7	CSARGVLGQYF	TGCAGTGCTAGGGGGGTTCTAGGGCAGTACTTC
.	TRBD1	TRBV5-1	TRBJ1-6	CASSLGTGAVGTPLHF	TGCGCCAGCAGCTTGGGCACAGGGGCAGTGGGGACACCCCTCCACTTT
.	.	TRBV5-4	TRBJ2-7	CASSPRVGGDEQYF	TGTGCCAGCAGCCCGAGGGTGGGGGGTGACGAGCAGTACTTC
.	.	TRBV11-1	TRBJ2-7	CASSFLGGQPEQYF	TGTGCCAGCAGCTTCCTAGGGGGGCAACCGGAACAGTACTTC
once	.	TRBV6-5	TRBJ1-6	CASSYATETNSPLHF	TGTGCCAGCAGTTACGCGACTGAGACTAATTCACCCCTCCACTTT
.	TRBD1	TRBV5-1	TRBJ1-5	CASSLGGTGGNQPQHF	TGCGCCAGCAGCTTAGGCGGGACAGGGGGAAATCAGCCCCAGCATTTT
.	.	TRBV11-2	TRBJ2-5	CASSPVSGARETQYF	TGTGCCAGCAGTCCCGTCTCCGGGGCTCGAGAGACCCAGTACTTC
.	.	TRBV12-5	TRBJ2-5	CASGLVSPTQETQYF	TGTGCTAGTGGTTTGGTGTCACCGACGCAAGAGACCCAGTACTTC
.	.	TRBV21-1	TRBJ1-3	CASSTGSISGNTIYF	TGTGCCAGCAGTACGGGGTCTATCTCTGGAAACACCATATATTTT
.	.	TRBV4-1	TRBJ1-4	CASSQDWAPETNEKLFF	TGCGCCAGCAGCCAAGATTGGGCCCCGGAGACTAATGAAAAACTGTTTTTT
.	TRBD1	TRBV7-2	TRBJ2-7	CASSQSLPGQGSYEQYF	TGTGCCAGCAGCCAAAGCCTCCCGGGACAGGGTTCTTACGAGCAGTACTTC
.	.	TRBV10-1	TRBJ2-3	CASSEGASTDTQYF	TGCGCCAGCAGTGAGGGGGCAAGCACAGATACGCAGTATTTT
.	.	TRBV12-5	TRBJ2-3	CASGLEVRDTQYF	TGTGCTAGTGGTTTGGAGGTACGAGATACGCAGTATTTT
.	.	TRBV6-5	TRBJ1-1	CASSYHPPRNTEAFF	TGTGCCAGCAGTTATCATCCTCCCAGGAACACTGAAGCTTTCTTT
.	TRBD1	TRBV6-5	TRBJ2-5	CASSYSRTGGRETQYF	TGTGCCAGCAGTTACTCAAGGACAGGGGGCAGAGAGACCCAGTACTTC
.	TRBD2	TRBV5-1	TRBJ2-5	CASSRVTSGSFISETQYF	TGCGCCAGCAGCAGAGTGACTAGCGGGAGTTTTATCTCGGAGACCCAGTACTTC
.	TRBD1	TRBV5-6	TRBJ2-7	CASSFGRGNYEQYF	TGTGCCAGCAGCTTCGGCAGGGGGAACTACGAGCAGTACTTC
.	.	TRBV6-5	TRBJ2-2	CASSYSPLGELFF	TGTGCCAGCAGTTACTCTCCCCTCGGGGAGCTGTTTTTT
.	.	TRBV20-1	TRBJ2-7	CSAKGGVEQYF	TGCAGTGCTAAAGGAGGGGTCGAGCAGTACTTC
.	.	TRBV7-2	TRBJ2-3	CASSNREKAGNTQYF	TGTGCCAGCAGCAACCGGGAAAAAGCCGGGAATACGCAGTATTTT
.	TRBD2	TRBV11-2	TRBJ2-1	CASRDASGGPHEQFF	TGTGCCAGTCGGGACGCTAGCGGGGGCCCCCATGAGCAGTTCTTC
.	.	TRBV23-1	TRBJ2-1	CASSQWLGGCGYNEQFF	TGCGCCAGCAGTCAATGGTTAGGGGGATGTGGATACAATGAGCAGTTCTTC
.	.	TRBV6-5	TRBJ2-2	CASRLRAENTGELFF	TGTGCCAGCAGGTTAAGAGCGGAGAACACCGGGGAGCTGTTTTTT
few	.	TRBV28	TRBJ2-1	CASSSQVWKFF	TGTGCCAGCAGTTCGCAGGTTTGGAAGTTCTTC
.	.	TRBV13	TRBJ2-3	CASSLSQAASTDTQYF	TGTGCCAGCAGCTTAAGTCAGGCGGCTAGCACAGATACGCAGTATTTT
.	.	TRBV19	TRBJ1-5	CASGGGLGNQPQHF	TGTGCCAGTGGTGGGGGGCTGGGCAATCAGCCCCAGCATTTT
.	TRBD1	TRBV9	TRBJ2-3	CASSAGTVRITSTDTQYF	TGTGCCAGCAGCGCCGGGACAGTACGAATTACTAGCACAGATACGCAGTATTTT
few	TRBD2	TRBV27	TRBJ2-7	CASSLGFGRERQYF	TGTGCCAGCAGTTTGGGGTTCGGGAGGGAACGGCAGTACTTC
.	TRBD2	TRBV5-1	TRBJ2-5	CASSTRTRERETQYF	TGCGCCAGCAGCACTAGGACTAGGGAGCGAGAGACCCAGTACTTC
.	.	TRBV30	TRBJ2-7	CAWSGTSEQYF	TGTGCCTGGAGTGGAACGAGCGAGCAGTACTTC
.	TRBD2	TRBV7-9	TRBJ2-5	CASSPSGGWETQYF	TGTGCCAGCAGCCCTAGCGGGGGGTGGGAGACCCAGTACTTC
.	.	TRBV5-4	TRBJ1-5	CASSLNGEGGVRQPQHF	TGTGCCAGCAGCTTGAATGGCGAAGGAGGGGTACGTCAGCCCCAGCATTTT
.	.	TRBV18	TRBJ1-1	CASSPPGRAGELMNTEAFF	TGTGCCAGCTCACCACCGGGCCGCGCCGGGGAACTCATGAACACTGAAGCTTTCTTT
.	.	TRBV7-8	TRBJ2-7	CASSVRQGLDYEQYF	TGTGCCAGCAGCGTACGACAGGGACTAGACTACGAGCAGTACTTC
.	TRBD2	TRBV2	TRBJ2-3	CASSGRFKRGEGEQYF	TGTGCCAGCTCCGGGAGGTTTAAACGCGGCGAAGGGGAGCAGTATTTT
.	.	TRBV19	TRBJ2-7	CASSAGPYEQYF	TGTGCCAGTAGTGCGGGACCCTACGAGCAGTACTTC
.	TRBD1	TRBV6-5	TRBJ2-7	CASSQSAGGEKQYF	TGTGCCAGCAGTCAGAGTGCAGGGGGCGAGAAGCAGTACTTC
.	TRBD1	TRBV19	TRBJ2-1	CASSQGQVYNEQFF	TGTGCCAGTAGCCAGGGACAGGTCTACAATGAGCAGTTCTTC